This T cell receptor beta chain originates from a study of T cell clonality in common variable immunodeficiency. Study conclusions and caveats: Shared TCRbeta clones were fewer between CVID subjects than controls.

Sequencing was performed with immunoSEQ multiplex PCR; in TCRdb, only in-frame clones are kept and a portion is missing. The specimen has tens of thousands of clones, none found just once. This clone was detected ten times or more. Its specificity is not known. The CDR3 goes on 3 residues after the read ends, and that part is filled in from the germline J gene. V lost 2 bases to trimming and J lost 1 base; unmatched junction nucleotides: 4. The CDR3 loop spans 15 amino acids. Per the germline V gene, CDR1 is KGHSH and CDR2 is LQKENI. The sequencing input was peripheral blood mononuclear cells. The rearrangement joins TRBV18 to TRBJ2-5, with 7 bases fitting TRBD1. This clonotype was sampled from a person between 18 and 75 years old in good health. CDR3 amino acids: CASSPSTGAQETQYF. The sequenced part of the CDR3 DNA is TGTGCCAGCTCACCATCCACAGGGGCCCAAGAGACC.